This T cell receptor beta chain was profiled in a study of breast tumors, draining lymph nodes, adjacent tissues. Samples came from axillary lymph nodes draining the breast cancer. Via MiXCR, TCRdb re-called the multiplex PCR reads, giving one row per CDR3 protein. This sample yields about 110,000 distinct CDR3 sequences, of which less than 40% are seen a single time; 5.5% to 6% belongs to the top ten. Regarding the study as a whole: Findings are consistent with lymph node origin and intratumoral expansion of most tumor T cells. Tumors had less TCR diversity than lymph nodes, more than nontumor tissue. Data only fit, rather than demonstrated, lymph node origin of most tumor T cells.

This clonotype showed up just once. Its antigen is not identified. Germline is not matched at one junction end, which may reflect a read error. The CDR3 consists of 15 residues. Per the germline V gene, CDR1 is KGHDR and CDR2 is SFDVKD. The sequenced material came from axillary lymph node tissue. This TCR was recovered from a female donor with breast cancer. Some clones in this sample may be carry-over from other donors' samples. The J gene is TRBJ2-5, the V gene TRBV24-1, with D tentatively TRBD2 (6 bases). CDR3 sequence (DNA): TGTGCCACCAGTGATCCTGGGCGGAGGGGAGAGACCCGGTATTTC. Translation: CATSDPGRRGETRYF.